These 29 T cell receptor beta chains were sequenced from one sample in a study of monozygotic twins with inflammatory bowel disease. Each CDR3 protein gets one entry in TCRdb, which reprocessed the 5' RACE reads and gives no DNA. With approximately 400,000 distinct CDR3 sequences in the sample, the ten largest clones hold approximately 2.3%. Material: blood. The receptors originated from a human donor with ulcerative colitis or Crohn's disease, or a healthy co-twin of an affected twin (not recorded which).

V usage is TRBV12-3 or TRBV12-4 and J usage is TRBJ1-1. This CDR3 has 14 residues. CDR3 residues: CDSTPAGRRAEAFF.

The CDR3 loop is CASSLDGALGSEAFF. The chain recombines TRBV11-3 with TRBJ1-1; TCRdb names TRBD1, which stays unverified in the absence of DNA. From germline, CDR1 is SGHNT and CDR2 YENEEA. The CDR3 has 15 amino acids.

The chain couples TRBV9 to TRBJ2-2; TCRdb's D gene call, TRBD2, goes unchecked for lack of DNA. The CDR3 runs 17 residues. CDR1 SGDLS and CDR2 YYNGEE come from the germline V gene. CDR3 sequence reads: CASSVRRNSANTGELFF. Together with reference TRBV9 and TRBJ2-2, the CDR3 gives the full variable domain: DSGVTQTPKHLITATGQRVTLRCSPRSGDLSVYWYQQSLDQGLQFLIQYYNGEERAKGNILERFSAQQFPDLHSELNLSSLELGDSALYFCASSVRRNSANTGELFFGEGSRLTVL.

This chain joins TRBV20-1 and TRBJ2-5. CDR1 and CDR2 from the germline V gene are DFQATT and SNEGSKA (reference sequence). The CDR3 covers 11 residues. The CDR3 loop is CSARATETQYF.

The rearrangement links TRBV12-3 or TRBV12-4 to TRBJ2-2. The CDR3 is 15 residues long. CDR3 in amino acids: CASSLAGMPTGELFF.

V gene TRBV4-1 combines with J gene TRBJ1-2; TCRdb's D call, TRBD1, is unchecked because there is no DNA. This CDR3 has 17 amino acids. Looked up from germline, CDR1 is MGHRA and CDR2 is YSYEKL. CDR3 sequence: CASSQSSGDRVTDGYTF.

The CDR3 loop reads CASSQDWDRFQETQYF. This chain links TRBV4-3 with TRBJ2-5; TCRdb returns TRBD1, unconfirmable since there is no DNA. Looked up from germline, CDR1 is LGHNA and CDR2 is YSLEER. The CDR3 runs 16 residues.

The gene calls are TRBV9 and TRBJ2-7; checking the TCRdb D call of TRBD2 is not possible without DNA. The CDR3 length is 15 residues. The germline V gene has CDR1 SGDLS and CDR2 YYNGEE. The CDR3 sequence is CASSVEASGLYEQYF.

This sequence joins TRBV19 and TRBJ2-1; TCRdb's D call, TRBD2, is unchecked because there is no DNA. CDR1 and CDR2 (germline): LNHDA, SQIVND (reference sequence). CDR3 length: 14 amino acids. This CDR3 reads CATRPGPAYNEQFF.

The V gene is TRBV5-8, the J gene TRBJ1-4; as DNA is missing, the TRBD1 call by TCRdb cannot be tested. The CDR3 is made up of 15 amino acids. Germline V gene sequence: CDR1 SGHTS, CDR2 YDEGEE. The CDR3 is CASSSLRKGQGKLFF.

The V and J genes are TRBV30 and TRBJ1-6. The germline V gene encodes CDR1 GTSNPN and CDR2 SVGIG (reference sequence). CDR3 length: 13 amino acids. The CDR3 spells CAWTASYNSPLHF.

The chain combines TRBV20-1 with TRBJ2-7; the TRBD2 assignment by TCRdb is unverifiable without DNA. Per the germline V gene, CDR1 is DFQATT and CDR2 is SNEGSKA (reference sequence). This CDR3 has 13 amino acids. The CDR3 region is CSASREGLYEQYF.

J is TRBJ1-1 and V is TRBV12-3 or TRBV12-4. The CDR3 loop spans 15 amino acids. CDR3 sequence: CASSYGTRGGPEAFF.

The chain recombines TRBV27 with TRBJ2-4; the TCRdb call, TRBD1, lacks DNA for checking. This CDR3 is 14 amino acids long. The germline V gene has CDR1 MNHEY and CDR2 SMNVEV (reference sequence). The CDR3 is CASRGAGAKNIQYF.

The chain recombines TRBV5-1 with TRBJ2-3; the D call from TCRdb, TRBD2, cannot be confirmed without DNA. The CDR3 is 18 residues long. Germline V gene data show CDR1 as SGHRS and CDR2 as YFSETQ. This chain's CDR3 is CASSFYGASGRGTDTQYF.

This rearrangement joins TRBV4-1 to TRBJ2-5; TCRdb's D call, TRBD2, is unchecked because there is no DNA. The germline V gene has CDR1 MGHRA and CDR2 YSYEKL. This CDR3 is built from 13 residues. CDR3 sequence reads: CASSLPLGETQYF.

The chain uses TRBV30 and TRBJ1-1. In germline, CDR1 is GTSNPN, CDR2 SVGIG (reference sequence). The CDR3 sequence is 15 residues long. The CDR3 region is CAWSQMGSRITEAFF.

The chain combines TRBV2 with TRBJ1-1; TCRdb designates TRBD1, a call that cannot be tested without DNA. Looked up from germline, CDR1 is SNHLY and CDR2 is FYNNEI. The CDR3 is 15 residues long. The CDR3 here is CASRGQGVLNTEAFF.

The chain has TRBV15 and TRBJ2-5. Germline loops: CDR1 LNHNV, CDR2 YYDKDF (reference sequence). CDR3 length equals 12 residues. CDR3: CATSRDAETQYF.

This sequence joins TRBV12-3 or TRBV12-4 and TRBJ2-4; TCRdb's D call, TRBD2, is unchecked because there is no DNA. This CDR3 is built from 12 residues. The CDR3 sequence is CASRGGDNIQYF.

This chain connects TRBV7-2 to TRBJ1-6; TCRdb's assignment of TRBD1 cannot be checked, as there is no DNA. Germline loops: CDR1 SGHTA, CDR2 FQGNSA. This CDR3 has 15 residues. This CDR3 is CASSLSTGGNSPLHF. The full variable domain, in which reference TRBV7-2 and TRBJ1-6 provide the parts outside the CDR3, is GAGVSQSPSNKVTEKGKDVELRCDPISGHTALYWYRQSLGQGLEFLIYFQGNSAPDKSGLPSDRFSAERTGGSVSTLTIQRTQQEDSAVYLCASSLSTGGNSPLHFGNGTRLTVT.

The chain is built from TRBV29-1 and TRBJ1-1; TCRdb picks TRBD1, but there is no DNA to check that call. The CDR3 covers 12 residues. Per germline, CDR1 SQVTM and CDR2 ANQGSEA. CDR3 in amino acids: CSVRSGDTEAFF.

The chain has TRBV27 and TRBJ2-3; the TRBD2 assignment by TCRdb is unverifiable without DNA. CDR1 and CDR2 from the germline V gene are MNHEY and SMNVEV (reference sequence). CDR3 length equals 14 residues. CDR3 protein: CASSLSSLGDTQYF.

The chain combines TRBV3-1 with TRBJ1-1; lacking DNA, the TRBD1 call made by TCRdb goes unchecked. CDR1 and CDR2 from the germline V gene are LGHDT and YNNKEL (reference sequence). The CDR3 extends over 16 amino acids. CDR3 protein: CASSQFKTGMNTEAFF.

V is TRBV3-1 and J is TRBJ1-3; TCRdb indicates TRBD1, and absent DNA this call remains unverified. This CDR3 has 15 residues. Germline V gives CDR1 LGHDT, CDR2 YNNKEL (reference sequence). The CDR3 is CASSQGRATGNTIYF. The full variable domain, rest sourced from reference TRBV3-1 and TRBJ1-3, is DTAVSQTPKYLVTQMGNDKSIKCEQNLGHDTMYWYKQDSKKFLKIMFSYNNKELIINETVPNRFSPKSPDKAHLNLHINSLELGDSAVYFCASSQGRATGNTIYFGEGSWLTVV.

J is TRBJ2-2 and V is TRBV3-1; TCRdb returns TRBD1, unconfirmable since there is no DNA. The length of the CDR3 is 15 residues. Germline CDR1 and CDR2: LGHDT and YNNKEL (reference sequence). The CDR3: CASSQRVGPTGELFF.

This CDR3 reads CASSVETSTDTQYF. V and J are TRBV5-1 and TRBJ2-3. This CDR3 spans 14 amino acids. Germline assignment: CDR1 SGHRS and CDR2 YFSETQ.

This chain links TRBV6-1 with TRBJ2-1; TCRdb proposes TRBD2, but this gene call is untestable without DNA. CDR3 size: 16 residues. From germline, CDR1 is MNHNS and CDR2 SASEGT. CDR3 residues: CASSLGLAASYNEQFF.

The CDR3 region is CASSKNGLNTEAFF. The gene calls are TRBV19 and TRBJ1-1. The CDR3 runs to 14 residues. CDR1 and CDR2 (germline): LNHDA, SQIVND (reference sequence).